The 29 T cell receptor beta chains in this list originate from one sample, sequenced in a study of T-cell reconstitution after alpha-beta-depleted transplantation in children. Preparing the TCRbeta library involved the use of unique molecular identifiers. Via MiXCR, TCRdb re-called the PCR reads, giving one row per CDR3 protein. The sample has about 240,000 distinct CDR3 sequences, about 25% seen once. Sample: PBMCs, taken before TCRalphabeta/CD19-depleted stem cell transplant. Source of these receptors: a girl aged 2-10 years with Fanconi anemia, due to receive a stem cell transplant.

The chain combines TRBV21-1 with TRBJ2-7; the table assigns TRBD2, which was not confirmed against the DNA. TRBV21-1 is shown as a pseudogene. This CDR3 contains 17 residues. CDR3 sequence (DNA): TGTGCCAGCAGCAAAGCCAACTGGGCCCCGCCGCGGTACGAGCAGTACTTC. It specifies CASSKANWAPPRYEQYF.

This sequence joins TRBV7-2 and TRBJ1-5, with D tentatively TRBD1 (6 bases). V gave up 4 bases and J gave up 3 bases, with 10 bases separating them. CDR3 length equals 14 residues. Germline values: CDR1 SGHTA, CDR2 FQGNSA. The DNA for the CDR3 is TGTGCCAGCAGCTGGACAGACGTCAATCAGCCCCAGCATTTT. This translates into CASSWTDVNQPQHF.

This clonotype showed up many times. V and J are TRBV20-1 and TRBJ1-1; tentative D call: TRBD1 (6 bases). The V and J ends lost 3 bases and 1 base respectively, with 9 bases between them. This CDR3 has 13 amino acids. CDR1 is DFQATT and CDR2 is SNEGSKA in the germline V gene (reference sequence). The CDR3 reads CSARTGANTEAFF. The CDR3 DNA sequence: TGCAGTGCTAGGACAGGAGCGAACACTGAAGCTTTCTTT.

In this sample, this clonotype turned up a few times. The CDR3 region has the DNA TGTGCCAGCTCACACGATCGCACAGATACGCAGTATTTT. Protein product: CASSHDRTDTQYF. The J gene is TRBJ2-3, the V gene TRBV18; no firm D call. The germline V and J ends were trimmed by 4 bases and 1 base, with 6 bases remaining between them. There are 13 residues in the CDR3. Germline values: CDR1 KGHSH, CDR2 LQKENI.

This clonotype has just a few counts. This chain connects TRBV29-1 to TRBJ2-5; 8 bases are shared with TRBD1. This CDR3 region has 15 residues. V gave up 6 bases and J gave up 7 bases; unmatched junction bases: 16. Germline V gives CDR1 SQVTM, CDR2 ANQGSEA. CDR3 sequence reads: CSVSIADRVYGTQYF. The CDR3 DNA sequence: TGCAGCGTCTCGATTGCGGACAGGGTTTACGGGACCCAGTACTTC.

This clonotype was seen repeatedly, ten times or more. The chain joins TRBV20-1 to TRBJ1-2; 8 bases are a match to TRBD1. From germline, CDR1 is DFQATT and CDR2 SNEGSKA (reference sequence). The CDR3 length is 13 residues. Trimming at V came to 6 bases and at J to 2 bases, leaving 5 bases not matched to a gene. CDR3 amino acids: CSATRQGNYGYTF. The CDR3, as DNA: TGCAGTGCAACCCGACAGGGGAACTATGGCTACACCTTC.

The V and J genes are TRBV28 and TRBJ1-2, with no clear D. Germline V lookup: CDR1 MDHEN, CDR2 SYDVKM. The V gene lost 2 bases and the J gene lost 5 bases, with 6 bases spanning the gap. The CDR3 consists of 12 residues. For the CDR3, the DNA is TGTGCCAGCAGTTTAGATCAGTATGGCTACACCTTC. This encodes CASSLDQYGYTF.

This clonotype came up a few times. A much larger clone differs by one base, so this may be a read error. J is TRBJ2-1 and V is TRBV13; D is unresolved. Trimming cost V 11 bases and J 2 bases, with 19 bases left between them. The CDR3 covers 15 residues. In germline, CDR1 is PRHDT, CDR2 FYEKMQ (reference sequence). CDR3 bases: TGTGCCTGCAACCCAAGGCTCCAGCCCTACAATGAGCAGTTCTTC. It is translated as CACNPRLQPYNEQFF.

This chain uses TRBV29-1 with TRBJ2-3, with TRBD2 matching over 7 bases. Germline CDR1 reads SQVTM; CDR2 reads ANQGSEA. V shed 8 bases, J shed 7 bases, and the junction held 9 bases outside the gene matches. The CDR3 is made up of 12 amino acids. This CDR3 reads CSPLTSDHTQYF. In DNA, the CDR3 is TGCAGCCCACTTACTAGCGACCATACGCAGTATTTT.

This clonotype has a handful of counts. This rearrangement joins TRBV5-1 to TRBJ2-3; TRBD2 aligns across 10 bases. V lost 4 bases and J lost 2; bases outside the gene matches: 4. Germline loops: CDR1 SGHRS, CDR2 YFSETQ. This CDR3 comprises 15 residues. CDR3: CASSGGLADTDTQYF. CDR3 nucleotides: TGCGCCAGCAGCGGAGGACTAGCGGACACAGATACGCAGTATTTT.

The V and J genes are TRBV29-1 and TRBJ1-4, with D tentatively TRBD1 (5 bases). In germline, CDR1 is SQVTM, CDR2 ANQGSEA. V was clipped by 4 bases and J by 6 bases, with 12 bases between them. This CDR3 has 13 residues. This CDR3 reads CSVVSGGDEKLFF. The DNA for the CDR3 is TGCAGCGTTGTGAGCGGAGGGGATGAAAAACTGTTTTTT.

This clonotype occurred many times. The chain is built from TRBV29-1 and TRBJ2-5; D may correspond to TRBD1 or TRBD2 (5 bases each). Trimming shortened V by 6 bases and J by 4 bases, and 21 bases separated the two germline ends. The CDR3 has 15 residues. CDR1 SQVTM and CDR2 ANQGSEA come from the germline V gene. The CDR3 coding sequence is TGCAGCGTGACCGACCTACGAGGGGCGAGAGAGACCCAGTACTTC. Translated: CSVTDLRGARETQYF. The full variable domain, in which reference TRBV29-1 and TRBJ2-5 provide the parts outside the CDR3, is SAVISQKPSRDICQRGTSLTIQCQVDSQVTMMFWYRQQPGQSLTLIATANQGSEATYESGFVIDKFPISRPNLTFSTLTVSNMSPEDSSIYLCSVTDLRGARETQYFGPGTRLLVL.

V is TRBV12-3 or TRBV12-4 and J is TRBJ1-1, with TRBD1 as a possible D gene (5 bases). Trimming shortened V by 5 bases and J by 3 bases, and 13 bases separated the two germline ends. The CDR3 contains 14 residues. Here the CDR3 DNA reads TGTGCCAGCAGTCTACAGGATAGGGACACTGAAGCTTTCTTT. Protein product: CASSLQDRDTEAFF.

The chain couples TRBV20-1 to TRBJ2-7, with 12 bases fitting TRBD2. With 6 bases clipped from V and 5 bases from J, the junction kept 5 bases outside the gene matches. This CDR3 is built from 13 residues. Germline V gene data show CDR1 as DFQATT and CDR2 as SNEGSKA (reference sequence). The CDR3 protein is CSARLAGEHEQYF. The CDR3 DNA reads TGCAGTGCGCGACTAGCGGGAGAGCACGAGCAGTACTTC.

This clonotype was counted a few times. This chain connects TRBV9 to TRBJ2-1; 9 bases line up with TRBD2. The CDR3 extends over 15 amino acids. The V gene's germline CDR1 is SGDLS and CDR2 YYNGEE. With V trimmed by 5 bases and J by 2 bases, 5 bases remained unmatched. The CDR3 region is CASSIIAGAYNEQFF. DNA for the CDR3: TGTGCCAGCAGTATTATAGCGGGAGCCTACAATGAGCAGTTCTTC.

The rearrangement uses TRBV11-2 and TRBJ2-7; TRBD1 aligns across 7 bases. CDR1 is SGHAT, CDR2 FQNNGV, per germline. The length of the CDR3 is 14 residues. Germline trimming cut 5 bases from V and 4 bases from J; bases unmatched to any gene: 8. The CDR3 DNA follows: TGTGCCAGCAGCATCCGGGACAGTCCGTACGAGCAGTACTTC. Residues: CASSIRDSPYEQYF.

This clonotype was picked up many times. Here the CDR3 DNA reads TGCAGCGTTGTTAGGGCCGAGTTTGAGCAGTTCTTC. It translates to CSVVRAEFEQFF. The V gene is TRBV29-1, the J gene TRBJ2-1; no clear D gene. V was shortened by 4 bases and J by 9 bases, with 13 bases between the two germline ends. The length of the CDR3 is 12 residues. CDR1 SQVTM and CDR2 ANQGSEA come from the germline V gene.

This clonotype has only a few counts. The V gene is TRBV5-1, the J gene TRBJ2-5; TRBD2 agrees at 9 bases. The V segment lost 3 bases and the J segment 5 bases; nucleotides outside the gene matches: 11. The germline V gene encodes CDR1 SGHRS and CDR2 YFSETQ. This CDR3 is 16 amino acids long. The CDR3 DNA follows: TGCGCCAGCAGCTCGAACCCCGGGACTAGCTCTGAGACCCAGTACTTC. Amino acid sequence: CASSSNPGTSSETQYF.

This clonotype was counted between two and nine times. One end of the junction fails to match germline, which may point to a read error. The chain carries TRBV29-1 and TRBJ2-1, with 7 nucleotides matching TRBD2. Per the germline V gene, CDR1 is SQVTM and CDR2 is ANQGSEA. This CDR3 contains 13 residues. CDR3 loop: CSVSTAGYNEQLF. Here the CDR3 DNA reads TGCAGCGTTTCAACAGCGGGGTACAATGAGCAGCTCTTC.

This clonotype showed up just a few times. The gene calls are TRBV23-1 and TRBJ1-5; D call uncertain. TRBV23-1 is an ORF; its function is uncertain. V lost 5 bases and J lost 3, with 11 bases in between. The length of the CDR3 is 14 residues. The CDR3 is CASSCGQNNQPQHF. The CDR3 bases are TGCGCCAGCAGTTGTGGCCAAAACAATCAGCCCCAGCATTTT.

CDR3 coding DNA: TGCAGCGGGTCTCGCTCTTCCTACAATGAGCAGTTCTTC. This encodes CSGSRSSYNEQFF. J is TRBJ2-1 and V is TRBV20-1; D unclear. The CDR3 is 13 amino acids. The germline V gene encodes CDR1 DFQATT and CDR2 SNEGSKA (reference sequence).

The rearrangement uses TRBV29-1 and TRBJ2-7; a weak D match, TRBD2 (6 bases). This CDR3 region has 17 residues. The germline CDR1 and CDR2 sequences are SQVTM and ANQGSEA. Trimming removed 3 bases at V and 4 bases at J, with 25 bases between. The CDR3 DNA reads TGCAGCGTTGAGGGGTCTAGCGAACCGACGGGAGCATACGAGCAGTACTTC. It is translated as CSVEGSSEPTGAYEQYF.

The sample holds many counts of this clonotype. The genes are TRBV20-1 and TRBJ1-2; possible D gene TRBD1, 5 bases. V lost 2 bases to trimming and J lost 2 bases, with 21 bases between them. Germline loops: CDR1 DFQATT, CDR2 SNEGSKA (reference sequence). The CDR3 is made up of 17 amino acids. As DNA, the CDR3 is TGCAGTGCTAGAATAGGACACATCACTATTCAAAACTATGGCTACACCTTC. Its translation is CSARIGHITIQNYGYTF.

This clonotype was detected only a few times. One end of the junction does not line up with germline, which may come from a read error. This chain joins TRBV7-7 and TRBJ2-2, with D perhaps TRBD2 (5 bases). Germline V CDR1 and CDR2: SSHAT, FNYEAQ (reference sequence). This CDR3 region has 13 residues. The CDR3 region is CKRPVANTGELFF. DNA of the CDR3: TGCAAGCGGCCGGTCGCGAACACCGGGGAGCTGTTTTTT.

This clonotype was detected a few times. This sequence joins TRBV5-5 and TRBJ2-3; unclear D gene. The CDR3 runs 13 residues. Per germline, CDR1 SGHKS and CDR2 YYEKEE (reference sequence). Trimming cost V 1 base and J 2 bases, with 5 bases left between them. CDR3 residues: CASSLSLTDTQYF. The CDR3 DNA follows: TGTGCCAGCAGCTTGTCGCTCACAGATACGCAGTATTTT. Full variable domain (outside the CDR3, taken from reference TRBV5-5 and TRBJ2-3): DAGVTQSPTHLIKTRGQQVTLRCSPISGHKSVSWYQQVLGQGPQFIFQYYEKEERGRGNFPDRFSARQFPNYSSELNVNALLLGDSALYLCASSLSLTDTQYFGPGTRLTVL.

This clonotype was counted many times. The chain is built from TRBV7-3 and TRBJ2-1; D unresolved. From germline, CDR1 is SGHTA and CDR2 FQGTGA. This CDR3 spans 13 amino acids. The V and J ends lost 1 base and 4 bases respectively, with 5 bases between them. CDR3 sequence: CASSLIHYNEQFF. CDR3 DNA: TGTGCCAGCAGCTTAATCCATTACAATGAGCAGTTCTTC.

In this sample, this clonotype turned up many times. The rearrangement joins TRBV13 to TRBJ2-7; no reliable D call. The germline V gene encodes CDR1 PRHDT and CDR2 FYEKMQ (reference sequence). This CDR3 is 12 amino acids long. V gave up 3 bases and J gave up 4 bases, with 7 bases separating them. CDR3 in amino acids: CASSLDAYEQYF. In DNA, the CDR3 is TGTGCCAGCAGCTTGGACGCATACGAGCAGTACTTC. Full variable domain (rest looked up from reference TRBV13 and TRBJ2-7): AAGVIQSPRHLIKEKRETATLKCYPIPRHDTVYWYQQGPGQDPQFLISFYEKMQSDKGSIPDRFSAQQFSDYHSELNMSSLELGDSALYFCASSLDAYEQYFGPGTRLTVT.

This clonotype showed up many times. The V gene is TRBV5-1, the J gene TRBJ2-1; D uncertain. CDR1 SGHRS and CDR2 YFSETQ come from the germline V gene. V was clipped by 0 bases and J by 5 bases, with 3 bases between them. CDR3 length: 12 residues. The CDR3 DNA follows: TGCGCCAGCAGCTTGGGAGACAATGAGCAGTTCTTC. This sequence encodes CASSLGDNEQFF.

About this clonotype: A much larger clone sits a single nucleotide away, making a read error possible. The chain has TRBV20-1 and TRBJ2-7, with a possible D match to TRBD2 (5 bases). Germline V gene lookup returns CDR1 DFQATT and CDR2 SNEGSKA (reference sequence). V lost 3 bases and J 2 bases, leaving 8 bases between the germline ends. There are 12 residues in the CDR3. The CDR3 DNA follows: TGCAGTGCTAGGGTGGGAGCCTACGAGCAGTACTTC. Amino acids: CSARVGAYEQYF.